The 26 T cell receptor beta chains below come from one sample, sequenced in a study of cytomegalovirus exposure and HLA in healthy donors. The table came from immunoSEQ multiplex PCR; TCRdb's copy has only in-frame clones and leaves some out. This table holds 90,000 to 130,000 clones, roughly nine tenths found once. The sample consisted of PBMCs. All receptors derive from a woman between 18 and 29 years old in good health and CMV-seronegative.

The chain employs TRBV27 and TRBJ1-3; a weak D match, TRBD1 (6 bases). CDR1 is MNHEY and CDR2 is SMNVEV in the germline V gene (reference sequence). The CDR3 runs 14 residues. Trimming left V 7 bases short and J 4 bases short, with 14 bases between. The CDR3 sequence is CASIEGDLGNTIYF. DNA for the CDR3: TGTGCCAGCATAGAGGGGGATCTCGGAAACACCATATATTTT.

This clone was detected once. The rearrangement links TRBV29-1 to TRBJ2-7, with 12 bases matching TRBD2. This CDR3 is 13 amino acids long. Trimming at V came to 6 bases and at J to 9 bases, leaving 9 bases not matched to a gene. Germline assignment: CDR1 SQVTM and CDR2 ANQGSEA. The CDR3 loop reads CSVGLAGDDGQYF. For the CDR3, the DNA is TGCAGCGTGGGACTAGCGGGTGACGATGGGCAGTACTTC.

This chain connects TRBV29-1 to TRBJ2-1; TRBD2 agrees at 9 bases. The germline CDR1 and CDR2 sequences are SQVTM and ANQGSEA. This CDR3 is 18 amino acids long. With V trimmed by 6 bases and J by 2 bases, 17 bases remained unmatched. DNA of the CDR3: TGCAGCGTCCCAGGAGCGGGGGGCAAGGTTCGGACCTACAATGAGCAGTTCTTC. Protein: CSVPGAGGKVRTYNEQFF.

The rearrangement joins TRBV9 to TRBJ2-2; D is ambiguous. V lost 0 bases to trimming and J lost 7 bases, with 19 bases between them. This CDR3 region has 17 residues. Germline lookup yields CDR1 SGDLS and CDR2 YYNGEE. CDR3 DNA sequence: TGTGCCAGCAGCGTAGGCGTTCCGCCTAGACTGGGCGGGGAGCTGTTTTTT. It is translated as CASSVGVPPRLGGELFF.

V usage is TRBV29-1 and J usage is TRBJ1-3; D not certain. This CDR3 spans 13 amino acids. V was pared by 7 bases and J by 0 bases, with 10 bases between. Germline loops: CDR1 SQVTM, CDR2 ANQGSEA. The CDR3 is CSATVFSGNTIYF. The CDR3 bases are TGCAGCGCTACCGTGTTCTCTGGAAACACCATATATTTT.

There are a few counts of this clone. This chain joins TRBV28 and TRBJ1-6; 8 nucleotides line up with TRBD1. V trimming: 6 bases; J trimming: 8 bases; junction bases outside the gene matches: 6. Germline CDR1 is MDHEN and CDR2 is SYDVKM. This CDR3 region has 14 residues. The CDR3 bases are TGTGCCAGCAGCCTCAGGGGGCTCTATTCACCCCTCCACTTT. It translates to CASSLRGLYSPLHF.

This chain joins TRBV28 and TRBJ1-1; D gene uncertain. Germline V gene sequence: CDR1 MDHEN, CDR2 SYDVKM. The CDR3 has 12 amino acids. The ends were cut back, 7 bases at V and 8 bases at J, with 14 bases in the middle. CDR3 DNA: TGTGCCAGCAATCCCTCAGGTCGGGAAGCTTTCTTT. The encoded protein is CASNPSGREAFF.

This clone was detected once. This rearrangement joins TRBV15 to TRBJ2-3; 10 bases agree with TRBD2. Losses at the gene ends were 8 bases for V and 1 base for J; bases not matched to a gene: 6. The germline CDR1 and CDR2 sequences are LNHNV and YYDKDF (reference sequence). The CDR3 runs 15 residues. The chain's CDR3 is CATGRLAGGTDTQYF. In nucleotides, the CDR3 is TGTGCCACCGGAAGGCTAGCGGGGGGCACAGATACGCAGTATTTT. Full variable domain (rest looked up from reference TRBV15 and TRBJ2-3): DAMVIQNPRYQVTQFGKPVTLSCSQTLNHNVMYWYQQKSSQAPKLLFHYYDKDFNNEADTPDNFQSRRPNTSFCFLDIRSPGLGDTAMYLCATGRLAGGTDTQYFGPGTRLTVL.

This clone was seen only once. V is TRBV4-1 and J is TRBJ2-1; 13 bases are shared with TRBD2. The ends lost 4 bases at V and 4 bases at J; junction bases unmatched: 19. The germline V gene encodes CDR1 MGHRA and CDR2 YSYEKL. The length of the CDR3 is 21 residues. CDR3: CASSPKGAPTRTSGGYNEQFF. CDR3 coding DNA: TGCGCCAGCAGCCCAAAGGGGGCCCCCACGAGGACTAGCGGGGGTTACAATGAGCAGTTCTTC.

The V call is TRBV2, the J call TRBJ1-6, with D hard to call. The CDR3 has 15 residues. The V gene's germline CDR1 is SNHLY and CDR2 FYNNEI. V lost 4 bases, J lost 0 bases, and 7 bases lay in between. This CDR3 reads CASSGGSSYNSPLHF. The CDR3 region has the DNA TGTGCCAGCAGTGGAGGGAGCTCCTATAATTCACCCCTCCACTTT. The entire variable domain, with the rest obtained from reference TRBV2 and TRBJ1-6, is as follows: EPEVTQTPSHQVTQMGQEVILRCVPISNHLYFYWYRQILGQKVEFLVSFYNNEISEKSEIFDDQFSVERPDGSNFTLKIRSTKLEDSAMYFCASSGGSSYNSPLHFGNGTRLTVT.

CDR3 DNA: TGTGCCTGGAGTGTACGGCTAGCGGGGGGCAATGAGCAGTTCTTC. Amino acid sequence: CAWSVRLAGGNEQFF. The chain links TRBV30 to TRBJ2-1, with 11 positions matching TRBD2. The CDR3 covers 15 residues. Trimming removed 0 bases from V and 6 bases from J; junction bases left unmatched: 4. Germline assignment: CDR1 GTSNPN and CDR2 SVGIG (reference sequence).

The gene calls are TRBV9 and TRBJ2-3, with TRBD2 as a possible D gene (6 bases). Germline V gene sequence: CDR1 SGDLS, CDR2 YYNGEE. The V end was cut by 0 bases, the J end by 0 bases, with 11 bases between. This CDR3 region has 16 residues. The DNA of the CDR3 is TGTGCCAGCAGCGTAGGCACTAGCCGCAGCACAGATACGCAGTATTTT. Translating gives CASSVGTSRSTDTQYF.

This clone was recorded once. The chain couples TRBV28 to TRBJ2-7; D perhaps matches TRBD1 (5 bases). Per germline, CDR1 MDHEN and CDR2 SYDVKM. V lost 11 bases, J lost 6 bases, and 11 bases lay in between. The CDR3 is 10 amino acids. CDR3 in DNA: TGTGCCTGGGGCTTCCCCGAGCAGTACTTC. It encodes CAWGFPEQYF. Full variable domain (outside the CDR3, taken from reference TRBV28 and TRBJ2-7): DVKVTQSSRYLVKRTGEKVFLECVQDMDHENMFWYRQDPGLGLRLIYFSYDVKMKEKGDIPEGYSVSREKKERFSLILESASTNQTSMYLCAWGFPEQYFGPGTRLTVT.

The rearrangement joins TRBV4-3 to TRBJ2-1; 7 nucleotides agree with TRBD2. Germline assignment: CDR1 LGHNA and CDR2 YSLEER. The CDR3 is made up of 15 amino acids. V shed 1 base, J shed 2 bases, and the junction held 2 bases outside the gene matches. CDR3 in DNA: TGCGCCAGCAGCCAAGGGACTAGAACCTACAATGAGCAGTTCTTC. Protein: CASSQGTRTYNEQFF.

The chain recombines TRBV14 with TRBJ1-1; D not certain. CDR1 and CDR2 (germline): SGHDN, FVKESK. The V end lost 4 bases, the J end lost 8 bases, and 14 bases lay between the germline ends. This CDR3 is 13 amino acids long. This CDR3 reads CASSPLKAPEAFF. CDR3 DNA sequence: TGTGCCAGCAGCCCCCTGAAAGCCCCCGAAGCTTTCTTT.

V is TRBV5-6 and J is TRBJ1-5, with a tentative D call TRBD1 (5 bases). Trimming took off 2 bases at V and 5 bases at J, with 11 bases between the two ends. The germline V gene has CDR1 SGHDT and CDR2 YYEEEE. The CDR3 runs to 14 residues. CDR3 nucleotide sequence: TGTGCCAGCAGCTTATTACAGGTTGATCAGCCCCAGCATTTT. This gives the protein CASSLLQVDQPQHF. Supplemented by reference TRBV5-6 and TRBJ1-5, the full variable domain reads DAGVTQSPTHLIKTRGQQVTLRCSPKSGHDTVSWYQQALGQGPQFIFQYYEEEERQRGNFPDRFSGHQFPNYSSELNVNALLLGDSALYLCASSLLQVDQPQHFGDGTRLSIL.

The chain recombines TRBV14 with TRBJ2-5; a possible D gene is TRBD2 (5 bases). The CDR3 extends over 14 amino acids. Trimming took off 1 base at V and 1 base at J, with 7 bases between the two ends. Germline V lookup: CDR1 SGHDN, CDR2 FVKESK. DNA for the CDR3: TGTGCCAGCAGCCAAGTCCGGGGCCAAGAGACCCAGTACTTC. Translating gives CASSQVRGQETQYF.

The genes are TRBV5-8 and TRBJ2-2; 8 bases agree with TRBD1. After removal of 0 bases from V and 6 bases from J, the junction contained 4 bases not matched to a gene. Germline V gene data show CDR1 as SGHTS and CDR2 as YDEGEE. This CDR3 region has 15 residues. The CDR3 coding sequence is TGTGCCAGCAGCTTGGCCACGGACAGGGCCGGGGAGCTGTTTTTT. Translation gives CASSLATDRAGELFF.

CDR3 amino acids: CASSLGGLADEQFF. CDR3 nucleotide sequence: TGCGCCAGCAGCTTGGGGGGACTAGCGGATGAGCAGTTCTTC. The chain employs TRBV5-1 and TRBJ2-1; 11 nucleotides match TRBD2. V shed 0 bases, J shed 8 bases, and the junction held 1 base outside the gene matches. The germline gives CDR1 SGHRS, CDR2 YFSETQ. The CDR3 runs to 14 residues. The variable domain in full, with the rest retrieved from reference TRBV5-1 and TRBJ2-1, is KAGVTQTPRYLIKTRGQQVTLSCSPISGHRSVSWYQQTPGQGLQFLFEYFSETQRNKGNFPGRFSGRQFSNSRSEMNVSTLELGDSALYLCASSLGGLADEQFFGPGTRLTVL.

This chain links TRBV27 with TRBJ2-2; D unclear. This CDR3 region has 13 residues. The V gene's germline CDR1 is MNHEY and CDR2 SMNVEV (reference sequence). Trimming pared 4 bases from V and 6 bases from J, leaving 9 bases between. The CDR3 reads CASSSQGAGELFF. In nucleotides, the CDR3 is TGTGCCAGCAGTTCACAAGGAGCCGGGGAGCTGTTTTTT.

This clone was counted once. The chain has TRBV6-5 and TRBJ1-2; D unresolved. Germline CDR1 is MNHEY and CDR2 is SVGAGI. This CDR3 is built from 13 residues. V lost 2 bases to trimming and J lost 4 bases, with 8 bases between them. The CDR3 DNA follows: TGTGCCAGCAGTTACGGTCAGATCTATGGCTACACCTTC. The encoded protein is CASSYGQIYGYTF.

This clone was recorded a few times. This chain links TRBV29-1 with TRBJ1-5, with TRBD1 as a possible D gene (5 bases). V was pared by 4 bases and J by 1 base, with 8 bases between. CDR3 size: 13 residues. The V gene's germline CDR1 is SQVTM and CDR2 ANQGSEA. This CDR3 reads CSVGWGSNQPQHF. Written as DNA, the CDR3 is TGCAGCGTTGGGTGGGGCAGCAATCAGCCCCAGCATTTT. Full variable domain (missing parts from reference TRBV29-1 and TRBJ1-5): SAVISQKPSRDICQRGTSLTIQCQVDSQVTMMFWYRQQPGQSLTLIATANQGSEATYESGFVIDKFPISRPNLTFSTLTVSNMSPEDSSIYLCSVGWGSNQPQHFGDGTRLSIL.

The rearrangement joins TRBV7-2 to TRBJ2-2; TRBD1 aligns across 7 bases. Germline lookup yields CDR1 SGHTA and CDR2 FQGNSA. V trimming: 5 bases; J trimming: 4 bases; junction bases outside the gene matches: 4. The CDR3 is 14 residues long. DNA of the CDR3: TGTGCCAGCAGCGATTACAGGGGCACCGGGGAGCTGTTTTTT. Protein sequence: CASSDYRGTGELFF.

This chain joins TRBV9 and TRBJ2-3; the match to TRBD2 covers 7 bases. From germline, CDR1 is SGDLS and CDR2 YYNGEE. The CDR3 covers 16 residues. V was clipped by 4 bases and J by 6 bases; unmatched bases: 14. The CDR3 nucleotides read TGTGCCAGCAGCCCTAACCTTGCGGGAGATTTGGATACGCAGTATTTT. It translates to CASSPNLAGDLDTQYF.

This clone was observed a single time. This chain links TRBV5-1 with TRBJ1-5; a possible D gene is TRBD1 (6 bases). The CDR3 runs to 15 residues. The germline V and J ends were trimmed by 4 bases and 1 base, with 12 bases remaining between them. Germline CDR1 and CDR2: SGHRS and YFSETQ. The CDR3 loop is CASSEGTPSNQPQHF. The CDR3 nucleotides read TGCGCCAGCAGCGAGGGGACACCAAGCAATCAGCCCCAGCATTTT.

The chain's CDR3 is CASSDSPGAQDTQYF. The CDR3 coding sequence is TGTGCCAGCAGTGACTCCCCGGGAGCCCAAGATACGCAGTATTTT. The chain links TRBV6-4 to TRBJ2-3; D perhaps matches TRBD2 (6 bases). V gave up 0 bases and J gave up 5 bases, with 12 bases separating them. From germline, CDR1 is MRHNA and CDR2 SNTAGT. CDR3 length: 15 amino acids.